The 10 T cell receptor beta chains given below trace back to one sample, sequenced in a study of blood T cell repertoires in COVID-19. The method was immunoSEQ multiplex PCR; TCRdb's version includes in-frame clones alone and lacks a portion of them. The repertoire holds approximately 97,000 clones, 90% seen once, with 1.5% to 2% in the top ten. The sample was peripheral blood. These receptors were taken from a man between 60 and 75 years old with acute or convalescent COVID-19.

The chain is built from TRBV3-1 (or the pseudogene TRBV3-2) and TRBJ1-4, with unresolved D. Trimming removed 1 base at V and 13 bases at J, with 13 bases between. Per the germline V gene, CDR1 is LGHDT and CDR2 is YNNKEL (reference sequence). The CDR3 is 13 residues long. The CDR3 DNA reads as TGTGCCAGCAGCCAAGTAGGAGGGCTGGGACTGTTTTTT. Translation: CASSQVGGLGLFF.

V usage is TRBV5-1 and J usage is TRBJ2-5, with D possibly being TRBD1 (5 bases). The germline gives CDR1 SGHRS, CDR2 YFSETQ. V dropped 0 bases and J dropped 5 bases, with 14 bases sitting between them. The CDR3 extends over 15 amino acids. Here the CDR3 DNA reads TGCGCCAGCAGCTTGGTTGGGAACAAGGGGGAGACCCAGTACTTC. It is translated as CASSLVGNKGETQYF.

V is TRBV5-6 and J is TRBJ2-7, with D possibly TRBD1 on 6 matching bases. Trimming removed 0 bases at V and 7 bases at J, with 20 bases between. Looked up from germline, CDR1 is SGHDT and CDR2 is YYEEEE. This CDR3 spans 16 amino acids. The CDR3 DNA is TGTGCCAGCAGCTTGGGTCAGGGGTCGTTCCGTCATGAGCAGTACGTC. Translated, it gives CASSLGQGSFRHEQYV.

The chain carries TRBV6-5 and TRBJ1-1, with no clear D. V dropped 4 bases and J dropped 4 bases, with 16 bases sitting between them. The CDR3 spans 15 residues. Germline V lookup: CDR1 MNHEY, CDR2 SVGAGI. The CDR3 region has the DNA TGTGCCAGCAGTTCCAATTTACAAGTTGGCACTGAAGCTTTCTTT. Amino acid sequence: CASSSNLQVGTEAFF.

V gene TRBV15 combines with J gene TRBJ1-3; 9 bases fit TRBD1. Germline V lookup: CDR1 LNHNV, CDR2 YYDKDF (reference sequence). Trimming cost V 4 bases and J 0 bases; bases outside gene matches: 4. The CDR3 runs to 16 residues. CDR3 DNA sequence: TGTGCCACCAGCAAGGGACAGGGATACTCTGGAAACACCATATATTTT. Its protein product is CATSKGQGYSGNTIYF.

The chain joins TRBV3-1 (or the pseudogene TRBV3-2) to TRBJ2-1; 12 bases are a match to TRBD1. Germline V lookup: CDR1 LGHDT, CDR2 YNNKEL (reference sequence). The CDR3 runs to 17 residues. J gave up 10 bases and V 3 bases, and 13 bases lay outside the gene matches. The chain's CDR3 is CASSHPPGTGGRREQFF. CDR3 DNA: TGTGCCAGCAGCCATCCTCCCGGGACAGGGGGCCGTCGGGAGCAGTTCTTC.

The rearrangement uses TRBV30 and TRBJ1-2, with 7 bases aligning to TRBD1. The CDR3 has 13 amino acids. The ends lost 4 bases at V and 0 bases at J; junction bases unmatched: 2. CDR1 and CDR2 (germline): GTSNPN, SVGIG (reference sequence). CDR3: CAWNTGANYGYTF. CDR3 bases: TGTGCCTGGAATACAGGGGCTAACTATGGCTACACCTTC.

The chain has TRBV7-6 and TRBJ2-7; possibly TRBD2 for D (7 bases). Trimming took off 3 bases at V and 0 bases at J, with 12 bases between the two ends. The germline gives CDR1 SGHVS, CDR2 FNYEAQ. There are 15 residues in the CDR3. The CDR3 nucleotides read TGTGCCAGCAGCTTTTCGGGGGGCAGCTCCTACGAGCAGTACTTC. This codes for CASSFSGGSSYEQYF.

This clone appeared a few times. This chain connects TRBV30 to TRBJ1-2; D is unclear. The ends were cut back, 0 bases at V and 5 bases at J, with 7 bases in the middle. Looked up from germline, CDR1 is GTSNPN and CDR2 is SVGIG (reference sequence). The CDR3 sequence is 12 residues long. The chain's CDR3 is CAWSVSGYGYTF. The CDR3 DNA follows: TGTGCCTGGAGTGTATCGGGATATGGCTACACCTTC.

The chain employs TRBV11-2 and TRBJ2-3, with D unresolved. The CDR3 has 12 residues. The V end was cut by 1 base, the J end by 6 bases, with 5 bases between. Germline assignment: CDR1 SGHAT and CDR2 FQNNGV. The CDR3 loop reads CASSLGRDTQYF. CDR3 sequence (DNA): TGTGCCAGCAGCTTAGGGCGGGATACGCAGTATTTT.